This T cell receptor beta chain was retrieved from a study of cytomegalovirus exposure and HLA in healthy donors. Study overall: Later, an analysis reported that the 100 to 150 validation repertoires had used the same platform as the 500 to 750 first-cohort repertoires. Findings and limits, study-wide: For cytomegalovirus status, the classifier reportedly gave diagnoses with high specificity and sensitivity. Some public TCRs appeared in many individuals, while most sequences were rare. One later analysis, an examination of the 120 validation repertoires, found that first-cohort TCR clusters tended to co-occur in them.

Worth noting for this clone: Its antigen is undetermined.

Sequenced by immunoSEQ multiplex PCR; TCRdb stores in-frame clones only, minus some. The sample has just under 75,000 clones; around 94% are singletons. The ends lost 4 bases at V and 1 base at J; junction bases unmatched: 7. Germline V lookup: CDR1 SGHRS, CDR2 YFSETQ. The CDR3 loop spans 16 amino acids. This rearrangement joins TRBV5-1 to TRBJ2-2; 7 bases map to TRBD1. The sequence was collected from a woman under 30 in good health and CMV-seropositive. The sequencing sample was made of PBMCs. CDR3 loop: CASSPLTGMNTGELFF. Here the CDR3 DNA reads TGCGCCAGCAGCCCGTTGACAGGGATGAACACCGGGGAGCTGTTTTTT.